This is a list of T cell receptor beta chains from one sample in a study of cytomegalovirus exposure and HLA in healthy donors. Clones were read by immunoSEQ multiplex PCR, and TCRdb kept only the in-frame ones, dropping some. In the table there are 200,000 or so clones, around 87% of which are singletons. Sequenced material: PBMCs. The receptor source for this set is a man under 40 in good health and CMV-seronegative. Each CDR3 is given with its conserved first and last residue. D genes are given only for firm matches. Only part of the rows carry a size: once, few, many, or a class if the clone is expanded.

CDR3 length: 15
J gene: TRBJ1-1
D gene: NA
V gene: TRBV28
clone size: NA
CDR3 DNA: TGTGCCAGCAGTTTAGATCCAGGGCGAGCCACTGAAGCTTTCTTT
CDR3 protein: CASSLDPGRATEAFF

CDR3 length: 14
J gene: TRBJ1-4
D gene: TRBD1
V gene: TRBV6-1
clone size: NA
CDR3 DNA: TGTGCCAGCAGTTTGGGACAGGGTAATGAAAAACTGTTTTTT
CDR3 protein: CASSLGQGNEKLFF

CDR3 length: 14
J gene: TRBJ1-2
D gene: NA
V gene: TRBV2
clone size: NA
CDR3 DNA: TGTGCCAGCAACCCCCTGGGGCAGGGAAGTGGCTACACCTTC
CDR3 protein: CASNPLGQGSGYTF

CDR3 length: 15
J gene: TRBJ1-5
D gene: NA
V gene: TRBV7-6
clone size: NA
CDR3 DNA: TGTGCCAGCAGCCCCGCTGCGACAAACAATCAGCCCCAGCATTTT
CDR3 protein: CASSPAATNNQPQHF

CDR3 length: 16
J gene: TRBJ2-3
D gene: NA
V gene: TRBV11-2
clone size: NA
CDR3 DNA: TGTGCCAGCAGCTTCCGGGGGGCTTGGAACACAGATACGCAGTATTTT
CDR3 protein: CASSFRGAWNTDTQYF

CDR3 length: 15
J gene: TRBJ1-1
D gene: TRBD1
V gene: TRBV2
clone size: NA
CDR3 DNA: TGTGCCAGCAGAGACCGACAGGGGTCGAACACTGAAGCTTTCTTT
CDR3 protein: CASRDRQGSNTEAFF

CDR3 length: 15
J gene: TRBJ2-7
D gene: NA
V gene: TRBV5-1
clone size: NA
CDR3 DNA: TGCGCCAGCAGCTTGGCTCCCCTGGAGGGTGACGAGCAGTACTTC
CDR3 protein: CASSLAPLEGDEQYF

CDR3 length: 17
J gene: TRBJ1-1
D gene: NA
V gene: TRBV27
clone size: NA
CDR3 DNA: TGTGCCAGCAAGTTGGGAGCCGGGGTTTTGGTGAACACTGAAGCTTTCTTT
CDR3 protein: CASKLGAGVLVNTEAFF

CDR3 length: 12
J gene: TRBJ1-3
D gene: NA
V gene: TRBV13
clone size: NA
CDR3 DNA: TGTGCCAGCAGCTTCCGGGGAAACACCATATATTTT
CDR3 protein: CASSFRGNTIYF

CDR3 length: 13
J gene: TRBJ1-5
D gene: TRBD1
V gene: TRBV6-5
clone size: NA
CDR3 DNA: TGTGCCAGCAGGGCGACAGGGGGAACGGCCCAGCATTTT
CDR3 protein: CASRATGGTAQHF

CDR3 length: 15
J gene: TRBJ2-7
D gene: NA
V gene: TRBV7-9
clone size: NA
CDR3 DNA: TGTGCCAGCAGCAGAGGGACAGCGGGCTACTACGAGCAGTACTTC
CDR3 protein: CASSRGTAGYYEQYF

CDR3 length: 15
J gene: TRBJ2-5
D gene: TRBD1
V gene: TRBV28
clone size: NA
CDR3 DNA: TGTGCCAGCTGTTACAGGGGGCTAAGGGGAGAGACCCAGTACTTC
CDR3 protein: CASCYRGLRGETQYF

CDR3 length: 17
J gene: TRBJ2-3
D gene: TRBD2
V gene: TRBV4-1
clone size: NA
CDR3 DNA: TGCGCCAGCAGCAAAGTGGGGGGAGGGCCCGGTTCAGATGCGCAGTATTTT
CDR3 protein: CASSKVGGGPGSDAQYF

CDR3 length: 15
J gene: TRBJ2-5
D gene: NA
V gene: TRBV15
clone size: once
CDR3 DNA: TGTGCCACCAGCAGAGATCCCGGGGCGGGGGAGACCCAGTACTTC
CDR3 protein: CATSRDPGAGETQYF

CDR3 length: 15
J gene: TRBJ2-3
D gene: NA
V gene: TRBV7-9
clone size: once
CDR3 DNA: TGTGCCAGCAGCTTAACATCCTCCAGGGCAGATACGCAGTATTTT
CDR3 protein: CASSLTSSRADTQYF

CDR3 length: 16
J gene: TRBJ2-7
D gene: TRBD1
V gene: TRBV28
clone size: once
CDR3 DNA: TGTGCCAGCAGTTTAGGGGCGACAGGGGAAGTCTACGAGCAGTACTTC
CDR3 protein: CASSLGATGEVYEQYF

CDR3 length: 15
J gene: TRBJ2-7
D gene: NA
V gene: TRBV28
clone size: NA
CDR3 DNA: TGTGCCAGCAGCGACTTTTTCGACTGGCCCTACGAGCAGTACTTC
CDR3 protein: CASSDFFDWPYEQYF

CDR3 length: 15
J gene: TRBJ1-4
D gene: NA
V gene: TRBV27
clone size: NA
CDR3 DNA: TGTGCCAGCAGTTTATTTGGACTAGTTAATGAAAAACTGTTTTTT
CDR3 protein: CASSLFGLVNEKLFF

CDR3 length: 19
J gene: TRBJ2-2
D gene: NA
V gene: TRBV11-1
clone size: NA
CDR3 DNA: TGTGCCAGCAGCTTAGATGAGGGATCCACCACCTTCAACACCGGGGAGCTGTTTTTT
CDR3 protein: CASSLDEGSTTFNTGELFF

CDR3 length: 13
J gene: TRBJ1-5
D gene: NA
V gene: TRBV14
clone size: NA
CDR3 DNA: TGTGCCAGCAGCCAAGAGAGGGGGCAGCCCCAGCATTTT
CDR3 protein: CASSQERGQPQHF

CDR3 length: 14
J gene: TRBJ2-7
D gene: TRBD1
V gene: TRBV27
clone size: NA
CDR3 DNA: TGTGCCAGCAGTGTAGGACAGGGATACTACGAGCAGTACTTC
CDR3 protein: CASSVGQGYYEQYF

CDR3 length: 15
J gene: TRBJ1-6
D gene: NA
V gene: TRBV4-1
clone size: NA
CDR3 DNA: TGCGCCAGCAGCCGAACTTGGCTAGGTAATTCACCCCTCCACTTT
CDR3 protein: CASSRTWLGNSPLHF

CDR3 length: 15
J gene: TRBJ2-2
D gene: NA
V gene: TRBV5-1
clone size: NA
CDR3 DNA: TGCGCCAGCACTCCACTACCTACGAACACCGGGGAGCTGTTTTTT
CDR3 protein: CASTPLPTNTGELFF

CDR3 length: 15
J gene: TRBJ2-1
D gene: NA
V gene: TRBV28
clone size: NA
CDR3 DNA: TGTGCCAGCAGTTGGACAGCTAGCTCCTACAATGAGCAGTTCTTC
CDR3 protein: CASSWTASSYNEQFF

CDR3 length: 14
J gene: TRBJ1-5
D gene: NA
V gene: TRBV18
clone size: NA
CDR3 DNA: TGTGCCAGCTCACCTCAGGGTAACAATCAGCCCCAGCATTTT
CDR3 protein: CASSPQGNNQPQHF

CDR3 length: 17
J gene: TRBJ2-3
D gene: NA
V gene: TRBV5-1
clone size: once
CDR3 DNA: TGCGCCAGCAGCCCATCTCAGGGAAGGAGGGCCACAGATACGCAGTATTTT
CDR3 protein: CASSPSQGRRATDTQYF

CDR3 length: 15
J gene: TRBJ2-1
D gene: TRBD2
V gene: TRBV5-1
clone size: NA
CDR3 DNA: TGCGCCAGCAGCACGACTAGCGGGAGGGCCAGTGAGCAGTTCTTC
CDR3 protein: CASSTTSGRASEQFF

CDR3 length: 15
J gene: TRBJ1-5
D gene: TRBD1
V gene: TRBV29-1
clone size: NA
CDR3 DNA: TGCAGCGTACGTGTTGGGACAGGGTACAATCAGCCCCAGCATTTT
CDR3 protein: CSVRVGTGYNQPQHF